This T cell receptor beta chain emerged from a study of blood T cell repertoires in COVID-19. Whole-study context: Both acute and convalescent COVID-19 samples were obtained from the United States, Italy and Spain. T cells, B-cell-depleted T cells, or PBMCs provided the cDNA or gDNA that served as material.

Original data processing: Using reference gene primer amplification, nucleated cell counts were estimated. The repertoire was sequenced with immunoSEQ multiplex PCR; TCRdb's copy has only in-frame clones and lacks some. That table is the source of V, J and clone size, and D and trimming were worked out from the DNA. The table has around 27,000 clones, around 83% seen once. After removal of 6 bases from V and 5 bases from J, the junction contained 4 bases not matched to a gene. Per the germline V gene, CDR1 is LNHDA and CDR2 is SQIVND (reference sequence). The CDR3 is 13 residues long. The specimen was peripheral blood. This receptor was obtained from a man between 65 and 85 years old with active COVID-19. This sequence joins TRBV19 and TRBJ1-1, with 9 nucleotides matching TRBD1. Here the CDR3 reads CASSRTGATEAFF. In nucleotides, the CDR3 is TGTGCCAGTAGCAGGACAGGGGCGACTGAAGCTTTCTTT.